Each of the 32 T cell receptor beta chains below was sequenced from the same sample in a study of T cells in Graves' hyperthyroidism and ophthalmopathy. What was amplified from RNA transcripts were TCR beta CDR3 regions. HTBI primers were employed in a first-round RT-PCR of the TCR CDR3. TCRdb passed the multiplex PCR reads through MiXCR, listing each CDR3 protein once. The sample carries 250,000 to 300,000 distinct CDR3 sequences, around 15% recorded once. Input material: blood. The receptors derive from a middle-aged woman with Graves' hyperthyroidism.

The rearrangement links TRBV28 to TRBJ2-3, with 9 bases fitting TRBD1. CDR1 MDHEN and CDR2 SYDVKM come from the germline V gene. The V gene end was trimmed by 3 bases and the J gene end by 4 bases; junction bases not matched to a gene: 2. This CDR3 contains 14 residues. The DNA of the CDR3 is TGTGCCAGCAGTTTGTGGACAGGGGCAGATACGCAGTATTTT. Protein sequence: CASSLWTGADTQYF.

This clonotype was seen only a few times. This chain links TRBV9 with TRBJ1-3; TRBD1 is a possible D gene (5 bases). Germline V gives CDR1 SGDLS, CDR2 YYNGEE. The CDR3 contains 15 residues. The V end lost 5 bases, the J end lost 4 bases, and 16 bases lay between the germline ends. CDR3 protein: CASSAGYLSGNTIYF. In DNA, the CDR3 is TGTGCCAGCAGTGCAGGGTACTTGAGCGGAAACACCATATATTTT.

Of note for this clonotype: This may be a read error: a much more frequent sequence differs by one nucleotide. The chain joins TRBV2 to TRBJ2-7, with unresolved D. Trimming cost V 4 bases and J 3 bases, with 7 bases left between them. Germline assignment: CDR1 SNHLY and CDR2 FYNNEI. This CDR3 contains 12 residues. CDR3 sequence (DNA): TGTGCCAGCAGTGGCCCTGACTACGAGCAGTACTTC. Translation gives CASSGPDYEQYF.

This clonotype was picked up many times. This sequence joins TRBV7-9 and TRBJ1-1; D unclear. Germline CDR1 and CDR2: SEHNR and FQNEAQ (reference sequence). The V end lost 3 bases, the J end lost 7 bases, and 18 bases lay between the germline ends. CDR3 length equals 15 residues. The CDR3 DNA is TGTGCCAGCAGCTTCAGAGGTCCTCTGGAGAGTGAAGCTTTCTTT. It translates to CASSFRGPLESEAFF.

This clonotype was seen repeatedly, ten times or more. The chain joins TRBV7-3 to TRBJ2-2; 7 positions match TRBD2. Germline CDR1 and CDR2: SGHTA and FQGTGA. The CDR3 spans 13 residues. With V trimmed by 2 bases and J by 7 bases, 1 base remained unmatched. CDR3 DNA: TGTGCCAGCAGCTTAGCGGGAGACGGGGAGCTGTTTTTT. Protein: CASSLAGDGELFF.

This chain links TRBV5-1 with TRBJ1-1, with D perhaps matching TRBD1 (6 bases). V shed 1 base and J shed 0 bases, with 13 bases lying between them. Germline V lookup: CDR1 SGHRS, CDR2 YFSETQ. The CDR3 spans 16 residues. The CDR3 nucleotides are TGCGCCAGCAGCTTGTATGGGGGCGACGTGAACACTGAAGCTTTCTTT. This gives the protein CASSLYGGDVNTEAFF.

At least ten counts were recorded for this clonotype. V usage is TRBV3-1 and J usage is TRBJ2-2, with D possibly TRBD2 on 5 matching bases. Germline-derived CDR1 and CDR2 are LGHDT and YNNKEL (reference sequence). The germline V and J ends were trimmed by 3 bases and 1 base, with 6 bases remaining between them. This CDR3 is 14 amino acids long. CDR3 region: CASSHSGNTGELFF. CDR3 DNA: TGTGCCAGCAGCCACAGCGGGAACACCGGGGAGCTGTTTTTT.

This clonotype was recorded a few times. The gene calls are TRBV5-4 and TRBJ1-2, with a possible D match to TRBD1 (6 bases). CDR3 length equals 15 residues. V lost 1 base, J lost 5 bases, and 15 bases lay in between. CDR1 and CDR2 (germline): SGHNT, YYREEE (reference sequence). CDR3 sequence (DNA): TGTGCCAGCAGCTTGAGACGGACAGAAGATTATGGCTACACCTTC. Translation gives CASSLRRTEDYGYTF.

This clonotype was observed once. Written as DNA, the CDR3 is TGCAGTGCTAGCTTGGACAGGGAAGAGACCCAGTACTTC. Amino acid sequence: CSASLDREETQYF. This chain uses TRBV20-1 with TRBJ2-5; 8 bases line up with TRBD1. The CDR3 covers 13 residues. Germline CDR1 and CDR2: DFQATT and SNEGSKA (reference sequence). V gave up 3 bases and J gave up 3 bases; unmatched junction bases: 3.

This clonotype showed up just a few times. This chain links TRBV6-5 with TRBJ1-4, with 9 positions matching TRBD1. With V trimmed by 2 bases and J by 6 bases, 4 bases remained unmatched. This CDR3 spans 15 amino acids. CDR1 and CDR2 from the germline V gene are MNHEY and SVGAGI. CDR3 DNA: TGTGCCAGCAGTTACCCGACAGGGGGAGATGAAAAACTGTTTTTT. It specifies CASSYPTGGDEKLFF.

This clonotype was counted ten times or more. This chain links TRBV28 with TRBJ2-6; D could derive from TRBD1 or TRBD2 (5 bases each). This CDR3 spans 15 amino acids. Germline V lookup: CDR1 MDHEN, CDR2 SYDVKM. Trimming stripped 5 bases from V and 2 bases from J, with 10 bases between. The CDR3 reads CASSHRGAGANVLTF. The CDR3 nucleotides read TGTGCCAGCAGTCACAGAGGGGCTGGGGCCAACGTCCTGACTTTC.

There are a few counts of this clonotype. This sequence joins TRBV6-4 and TRBJ2-2, with D possibly matching TRBD2 (6 bases). Trimming took off 8 bases at V and 5 bases at J, with 21 bases between the two ends. CDR1 is MRHNA, CDR2 SNTAGT, per germline. CDR3 length equals 16 residues. Here the CDR3 reads CASRRKPEGGTGELFF. The CDR3 coding sequence is TGTGCCAGCCGAAGGAAACCAGAAGGAGGGACCGGGGAGCTGTTTTTT.

The chain employs TRBV27 and TRBJ1-5; weak D call: TRBD1 (5 bases). Between the trimmed V and J ends, which lost 5 bases and 6 bases, there was a span of 14 bases. The CDR3 extends over 14 amino acids. From germline, CDR1 is MNHEY and CDR2 SMNVEV (reference sequence). The CDR3 sequence is CASSPSGYLQPQHF. CDR3 nucleotide sequence: TGTGCCAGCAGTCCCTCAGGGTATCTTCAGCCCCAGCATTTT.

The V call is TRBV5-4, the J call TRBJ2-4, with TRBD1 matching 9 bases. CDR1 is SGHNT and CDR2 is YYREEE in the germline V gene (reference sequence). CDR3 length: 16 amino acids. Trimming at V came to 0 bases and at J to 5 bases, leaving 6 bases not matched to a gene. In DNA form, the CDR3 reads TGTGCCAGCAGCTTGGCGCTAAGGACAGGGGAAAACATTCAGTACTTC. This translates into CASSLALRTGENIQYF.

The chain is built from TRBV12-3 or TRBV12-4 and TRBJ2-2, with 9 bases that match TRBD1. The CDR3 totals 15 residues. Trimming removed 6 bases from V and 4 bases from J; junction bases left unmatched: 6. Here the CDR3 reads CASRSQGAGTGELFF. In nucleotides, the CDR3 is TGTGCCAGCAGATCACAGGGGGCGGGCACCGGGGAGCTGTTTTTT.

This clonotype came up many times. The genes are TRBV7-8 and TRBJ2-7, with a tentative D call TRBD1 (6 bases). Deletions cut 6 bases from V and 0 bases from J, with 15 bases between. This CDR3 spans 15 amino acids. Germline assignment: CDR1 SGHVS and CDR2 FQNEAQ. CDR3 region: CASSQNRDPSYEQYF. The DNA for the CDR3 is TGTGCCAGCAGTCAAAACAGGGACCCCTCCTACGAGCAGTACTTC.

The chain employs TRBV29-1 and TRBJ1-2; the D is unclear. Looked up from germline, CDR1 is SQVTM and CDR2 is ANQGSEA. This CDR3 comprises 13 residues. The germline V and J ends were trimmed by 4 bases and 8 bases, with 17 bases remaining between them. CDR3 coding DNA: TGCAGCGTTGGTATCGCAGCCACGGAAGGCTACACCTTC. Translating it yields CSVGIAATEGYTF.

This clonotype was detected ten times or more. J is TRBJ2-5 and V is TRBV2, with 12 bases fitting TRBD2. Germline values: CDR1 SNHLY, CDR2 FYNNEI. This CDR3 spans 16 amino acids. Trimming cost V 4 bases and J 5 bases; bases outside gene matches: 8. DNA of the CDR3: TGTGCCAGCAGTGGTCTAGCGGGAGGGCCGGAGGAGACCCAGTACTTC. Its translation: CASSGLAGGPEETQYF.

At least ten counts were recorded for this clonotype. This sequence joins TRBV6-1 and TRBJ2-5; D ambiguous. CDR3 size: 13 residues. Germline assignment: CDR1 MNHNS and CDR2 SASEGT. V was clipped by 11 bases and J by 3 bases, with 16 bases between them. CDR3 nucleotide sequence: TGTGCCGGCCGGCGGACCGCCAAAGAGACCCAGTACTTC. It yields the protein CAGRRTAKETQYF.

This clonotype came up a few times. The chain is built from TRBV5-5 and TRBJ2-3, with unresolved D. The CDR3 totals 15 residues. CDR1 is SGHKS, CDR2 YYEKEE, per germline (reference sequence). The V gene lost 4 bases and the J gene lost 4 bases, with 16 bases spanning the gap. CDR3 sequence (DNA): TGTGCCAGCAGCGTCGGGTATGGGGTTCCAGATACGCAGTATTTT. Protein sequence: CASSVGYGVPDTQYF.

There are many counts of this clonotype. The chain employs TRBV18 and TRBJ2-7; no clear D. This CDR3 is built from 14 residues. CDR1 KGHSH and CDR2 LQKENI come from the germline V gene. V lost 4 bases and J 0 bases, leaving 10 bases between the germline ends. The chain's CDR3 is CASSLTLSSYEQYF. CDR3 nucleotide sequence: TGTGCCAGCTCACTTACCTTGAGCTCCTACGAGCAGTACTTC.

At least ten counts were recorded for this clonotype. J is TRBJ2-1 and V is TRBV6-1; D unresolved. V gave up 4 bases and J gave up 10 bases, with 17 bases separating them. Germline V CDR1 and CDR2: MNHNS, SASEGT. The CDR3 has 14 residues. CDR3 sequence reads: CASSVNRVSYEQFF. In nucleotides, the CDR3 is TGTGCCAGCAGTGTCAACCGGGTATCATACGAGCAGTTCTTC.

This clonotype appeared many times. The rearrangement links TRBV29-1 to TRBJ2-3, with 10 bases matching TRBD1. J lost 0 bases, V lost 7 bases, and 13 bases had no gene match. This CDR3 contains 17 residues. From germline, CDR1 is SQVTM and CDR2 ANQGSEA. In DNA form, the CDR3 reads TGCAGCGGGACGGGGACAGGGGACTCTTTTAGCACAGATACGCAGTATTTT. Translating gives CSGTGTGDSFSTDTQYF.

In its sample, this clonotype was seen a few times. The rearrangement uses TRBV19 and TRBJ1-2, with TRBD1 identical over 8 bases. Unmatched junction bases numbered 1, after V lost 4 bases and J lost 0 bases. CDR1 is LNHDA and CDR2 is SQIVND in the germline V gene (reference sequence). The CDR3 is 14 amino acids. The CDR3 is CASSRTGTNYGYTF. The CDR3 DNA reads TGTGCCAGTAGTAGGACAGGGACTAACTATGGCTACACCTTC.

This clonotype was detected many times. The rearrangement uses TRBV19 and TRBJ1-5, with D perhaps matching TRBD1 (6 bases). CDR1 and CDR2 from the germline V gene are LNHDA and SQIVND (reference sequence). Deletions cut 5 bases from V and 0 bases from J, with 14 bases between. The length of the CDR3 is 16 residues. CDR3 nucleotides: TGTGCCAGTAGTCCCCGGACAGACTATAGCAATCAGCCCCAGCATTTT. This translates into CASSPRTDYSNQPQHF.

This clonotype showed up many times. The chain has TRBV29-1 and TRBJ2-1, with 9 bases aligning to TRBD1. Germline V gene lookup returns CDR1 SQVTM and CDR2 ANQGSEA. Trimming at V came to 4 bases and at J to 7 bases, leaving 11 bases not matched to a gene. CDR3 size: 15 residues. CDR3 coding DNA: TGCAGCGTTGGAGCCGGGACAGGGTTTCGGAATGAGCAGTTCTTC. It yields the protein CSVGAGTGFRNEQFF.

This clonotype was observed a handful of times. The chain carries TRBV14 and TRBJ2-5, with 9 nucleotides matching TRBD1. Trimming took 1 base from V and 1 from J; bases not matched to a gene: 4. CDR1 is SGHDN and CDR2 is FVKESK in the germline V gene. The CDR3 loop spans 16 amino acids. The CDR3, as DNA: TGTGCCAGCAGCCAAGGAGGGACAGGGATCCAAGAGACCCAGTACTTC. Its translation: CASSQGGTGIQETQYF.

This clonotype came up many times. At one of its ends the junction is not consistent with the germline gene, which may arise from a read error. This chain joins TRBV5-1 and TRBJ2-2, with D maybe TRBD2 (6 bases). The CDR3 is made up of 15 amino acids. CDR1 SGHRS and CDR2 YFSETQ come from the germline V gene. CDR3 in DNA: TGTGCCAGCAGCTTGGAGGGCATTAACACCGGGGAGCTGTTTTTT. Translating it yields CASSLEGINTGELFF.

This clonotype was counted at least ten times. Here the CDR3 reads CASSAQTGDYGYTF. The CDR3 DNA reads as TGTGCCAGCAGCGCCCAAACAGGGGACTATGGCTACACCTTC. The genes are TRBV9 and TRBJ1-2; 7 bases fit TRBD1. The J segment lost 3 bases and the V segment lost 3 bases, leaving 5 bases of the junction unmatched. Germline CDR1 and CDR2: SGDLS and YYNGEE. CDR3 length equals 14 residues.

This clonotype was recorded at least ten times. The chain combines TRBV6-1 with TRBJ2-7, with D perhaps matching TRBD2 (5 bases). V shed 7 bases and J shed 2 bases, with 12 bases lying between them. This CDR3 has 13 residues. Looked up from germline, CDR1 is MNHNS and CDR2 is SASEGT. This CDR3 is CASNPRGTYEQYF. The CDR3 bases are TGTGCCAGCAATCCCCGAGGGACCTACGAGCAGTACTTC.

This clonotype was counted ten times or more. The V call is TRBV28, the J call TRBJ1-2; D uncertain. CDR3 length equals 13 residues. Germline loops: CDR1 MDHEN, CDR2 SYDVKM. Trimming shortened V by 6 bases and J by 8 bases, and 16 bases separated the two germline ends. CDR3 DNA sequence: TGTGCCAGCAGCCTCTACGCGACGCGGGGCTACACCTTC. Amino acids: CASSLYATRGYTF.

This clonotype occurred many times. J is TRBJ2-7 and V is TRBV29-1; a possible D gene is TRBD1 (5 bases). Germline V gene data show CDR1 as SQVTM and CDR2 as ANQGSEA. The CDR3 is 15 amino acids. Trimming left V 0 bases short and J 1 base short, with 13 bases between. The CDR3 nucleotides read TGCAGCGTTGAAGATCAAAGGGGTAGGTCCTACGAGCAGTACTTC. Its translation: CSVEDQRGRSYEQYF.